One sample yielded the 13 T cell receptor beta chains listed below, sequenced in a study of T cells in Graves' hyperthyroidism and ophthalmopathy. The TCR beta CDR3 regions underwent amplification using RNA transcripts as the source. First-round RT-PCR of the TCR CDR3 relied on the HTBI primer set. A single record per CDR3 protein comes from TCRdb applying MiXCR to the multiplex PCR reads. The sample lists under 750,000 distinct CDR3 sequences, roughly 20% occurring once. The sequencing sample was made of blood. These receptors were obtained from a woman aged 45-65 years with Graves' hyperthyroidism that later progressed to Graves' ophthalmopathy.

This clonotype was picked up a small number of times. V gene TRBV6-1 combines with J gene TRBJ1-2, with D possibly matching TRBD1 (5 bases). The CDR3 has 15 amino acids. Germline V gene sequence: CDR1 MNHNS, CDR2 SASEGT. Trimming took off 2 bases at V and 5 bases at J, with 15 bases between the two ends. CDR3 sequence: CASSELTRGFYGYTF. In DNA, the CDR3 is TGTGCCAGCAGTGAATTAACTAGGGGCTTTTATGGCTACACCTTC.

This clonotype was observed a handful of times. The chain has TRBV7-9 and TRBJ2-7, with D perhaps TRBD1 (6 bases). This CDR3 is built from 14 residues. CDR1 is SEHNR and CDR2 is FQNEAQ in the germline V gene (reference sequence). V lost 4 bases, J lost 2 bases, and 12 bases lay in between. The CDR3 spells CASSYSTGPYEQYF. CDR3 nucleotide sequence: TGTGCCAGCAGCTATTCGACAGGACCCTACGAGCAGTACTTC. Supplemented by reference TRBV7-9 and TRBJ2-7, the full variable domain reads DTGVSQNPRHKITKRGQNVTFRCDPISEHNRLYWYRQTLGQGPEFLTYFQNEAQLEKSRLLSDRFSAERPKGSFSTLEIQRTEQGDSAMYLCASSYSTGPYEQYFGPGTRLTVT.

The sample holds a few counts of this clonotype. CDR3 protein: CASSPLVADSYNEQFF. The CDR3 DNA reads as TGTGCCAGCAGCCCGTTGGTAGCTGATTCCTACAATGAGCAGTTCTTC. The V call is TRBV14, the J call TRBJ2-1, with D unclear. V was shortened by 4 bases and J by 1 base, with 14 bases between the two germline ends. CDR1 and CDR2 from the germline V gene are SGHDN and FVKESK. The CDR3 consists of 16 residues. Drawing the rest from reference TRBV14 and TRBJ2-1, the complete variable domain is EAGVTQFPSHSVIEKGQTVTLRCDPISGHDNLYWYRRVMGKEIKFLLHFVKESKQDESGMPNNRFLAERTGGTYSTLKVQPAELEDSGVYFCASSPLVADSYNEQFFGPGTRLTVL.

This rearrangement joins TRBV10-3 to TRBJ1-1; D possibly corresponds to TRBD1 (5 bases). The CDR3 totals 16 residues. Germline V CDR1 and CDR2: ENHRY, SYGVKD. Trimming stripped 6 bases from V and 1 base from J, with 18 bases between. CDR3 sequence (DNA): TGTGCCATCAGGGGGGGACGACTAGAGCCGAACACTGAAGCTTTCTTT. Translation gives CAIRGGRLEPNTEAFF.

This clonotype appeared many times. The chain couples TRBV11-3 to TRBJ2-3, with TRBD2 identical over 14 bases. V trimming: 5 bases; J trimming: 5 bases; junction bases outside the gene matches: 6. Germline values: CDR1 SGHNT, CDR2 YENEEA. The length of the CDR3 is 16 residues. Here the CDR3 reads CASSPGLAGGLDTQYF. CDR3 sequence (DNA): TGTGCCAGCAGCCCCGGACTAGCGGGGGGTCTAGATACGCAGTATTTT.

The sample holds a few counts of this clonotype. The V and J genes are TRBV20-1 and TRBJ1-1; 9 bases fit TRBD1. This CDR3 spans 11 amino acids. Germline V gene lookup returns CDR1 DFQATT and CDR2 SNEGSKA (reference sequence). The ends lost 3 bases at V and 12 bases at J; junction bases unmatched: 5. CDR3 coding DNA: TGCAGTGCTAGCCGGACAGGGGAGTCTTTCTTT. Translating it yields CSASRTGESFF.

This clonotype came up a few times. The chain has TRBV30 and TRBJ2-1, with D hard to call. Per the germline V gene, CDR1 is GTSNPN and CDR2 is SVGIG (reference sequence). V lost 0 bases to trimming and J lost 9 bases, with 3 bases between them. The CDR3 spans 10 residues. This CDR3 reads CAWSVIEQFF. The CDR3 DNA reads TGTGCCTGGAGTGTAATTGAGCAGTTCTTC.

This clonotype was detected ten times or more. The rearrangement joins TRBV3-1 to TRBJ1-1, with TRBD1 as a possible D gene (6 bases). The V end lost 2 bases, the J end lost 10 bases, and 14 bases lay between the germline ends. The germline V gene has CDR1 LGHDT and CDR2 YNNKEL (reference sequence). There are 13 residues in the CDR3. CDR3 DNA: TGTGCCAGCAGCCAATGGGGCAGGGGATCAGCTTTCTTT. It yields the protein CASSQWGRGSAFF. The whole variable domain, filled in from reference TRBV3-1 and TRBJ1-1, reads DTAVSQTPKYLVTQMGNDKSIKCEQNLGHDTMYWYKQDSKKFLKIMFSYNNKELIINETVPNRFSPKSPDKAHLNLHINSLELGDSAVYFCASSQWGRGSAFFGQGTRLTVV.

This clonotype was observed at least ten times. This chain uses TRBV7-9 with TRBJ2-7, with TRBD1 as a possible D gene (6 bases). The CDR3 spans 14 residues. The germline CDR1 and CDR2 sequences are SEHNR and FQNEAQ (reference sequence). V was shortened by 2 bases and J by 4 bases, with 12 bases between the two germline ends. CDR3 nucleotides: TGTGCCAGCAGCTTATCAACAGGGTCGTACGAGCAGTACTTC. Translating it yields CASSLSTGSYEQYF.

The V call is TRBV27, the J call TRBJ2-1, with D tentatively TRBD2 (6 bases). The CDR3 consists of 15 residues. Trimming pared 7 bases from V and 5 bases from J, leaving 18 bases between. In germline, CDR1 is MNHEY, CDR2 SMNVEV (reference sequence). This chain's CDR3 is CASNPGTHLNNEQFF. In DNA, the CDR3 is TGTGCCAGCAACCCCGGGACTCACCTTAACAATGAGCAGTTCTTC.

On this clonotype: Being one base from a much bigger clone, this may be a read error. The chain uses TRBV7-2 and TRBJ2-3; D may be TRBD1 (5 bases). Trimming shortened V by 5 bases and J by 4 bases, and 16 bases separated the two germline ends. The CDR3 extends over 15 amino acids. Germline values: CDR1 SGHTA, CDR2 FQGNSA. The CDR3 DNA is TGTGCCAGCAGCATAAGGACAAGAAGTGCAGATACGCAGTATTTT. It specifies CASSIRTRSADTQYF.

In this sample, this clonotype turned up many times. The rearrangement uses TRBV12-3 or TRBV12-4 and TRBJ2-5; unclear D gene. This CDR3 spans 14 amino acids. V was clipped by 5 bases and J by 3 bases, with 13 bases between them. The CDR3 DNA follows: TGTGCCAGCAGTCTCCTGAGGAAGGAAGAGACCCAGTACTTC. Its translation: CASSLLRKEETQYF.

This clonotype was seen a few times. The J gene is TRBJ2-3, the V gene TRBV27; D possibly corresponds to TRBD2 (6 bases). The germline CDR1 and CDR2 sequences are MNHEY and SMNVEV (reference sequence). Trimming took 6 bases from V and 5 from J, leaving 15 bases between them. The CDR3 runs 14 residues. The CDR3 sequence is CASSGGVVGDTQYF. For the CDR3, the DNA is TGTGCCAGCAGCGGGGGTGTAGTGGGAGATACGCAGTATTTT.